One sample yielded the 26 T cell receptor beta chains listed below, sequenced in a study of shared clonotypes between healthy human individuals. Method: immunoSEQ multiplex PCR; TCRdb's copy keeps in-frame clones and lacks some. The sample shows about 450,000 clones, about 85% of them seen only once. Sequenced input: PBMCs. These receptor sequences come from a woman aged 40 to 49 in good health. Some clones in this sample may be carry-over from other donors' samples.

The rearrangement uses TRBV11-2 and TRBJ2-1; D perhaps matches TRBD2 (7 bases). Trimming stripped 5 bases from V and 6 bases from J, with 17 bases between. The CDR3 is 15 amino acids. CDR1 is SGHAT, CDR2 FQNNGV, per germline. The CDR3 DNA sequence: TGTGCCAGCAGCCCCCGCCGGGGAGGGGGCAATGAGCAGTTCTTC. It codes for CASSPRRGGGNEQFF.

The gene calls are TRBV12-5 and TRBJ1-3, with 9 bases fitting TRBD1. With 6 bases clipped from V and 8 bases from J, the junction kept 8 bases outside the gene matches. Germline V gene lookup returns CDR1 LGHNT and CDR2 FRNRAP. The CDR3 is made up of 14 amino acids. CDR3 loop: CASGATGGSDTIYF. The CDR3 DNA follows: TGTGCTAGTGGGGCGACAGGGGGAAGCGACACCATATATTTT.

DNA for the CDR3: TGTGCCAGGCACGGAGGCTACACCTTC. This translates into CARHGGYTF. The chain couples TRBV7-5 to TRBJ1-2. TRBV7-5 is a listed pseudogene. The CDR3 runs to 9 residues.

The chain uses TRBV6-5 and TRBJ1-3; D ambiguous. The CDR3 is made up of 14 amino acids. Trimming shortened V by 0 bases and J by 0 bases, and 3 bases separated the two germline ends. Germline loops: CDR1 MNHEY, CDR2 SVGAGI. In nucleotides, the CDR3 is TGTGCCAGCAGTTACTCGGGCTCTGGAAACACCATATATTTT. Translated: CASSYSGSGNTIYF.

V usage is TRBV5-1 and J usage is TRBJ2-3; D remains unclear. This CDR3 is 15 amino acids long. The V gene's germline CDR1 is SGHRS and CDR2 YFSETQ. V was cut by 1 base and J by 1 base, with 10 bases left in between. The CDR3 DNA reads TGCGCCAGCAGCTTGATCGGTCTACGCACAGATACGCAGTATTTT. Protein: CASSLIGLRTDTQYF.

The V gene is TRBV9, the J gene TRBJ2-1; no definite D call. Trimming took 0 bases from V and 3 from J, leaving 7 bases between them. CDR1 is SGDLS and CDR2 is YYNGEE in the germline V gene. The CDR3 spans 14 residues. CDR3 amino acids: CASSVDGHYNEQFF. Here the CDR3 DNA reads TGTGCCAGCAGCGTAGACGGCCACTACAATGAGCAGTTCTTC.

The chain combines TRBV6-5 with TRBJ2-1; 11 nucleotides line up with TRBD2. Trimming took 2 bases from V and 4 from J; bases not matched to a gene: 4. CDR1 and CDR2 from the germline V gene are MNHEY and SVGAGI. The CDR3 loop spans 16 amino acids. Written as DNA, the CDR3 is TGTGCCAGCAGTTACCCGCGACTAGCGGGGTACAATGAGCAGTTCTTC. Translation gives CASSYPRLAGYNEQFF.

The chain links TRBV27 to TRBJ1-5, with a weak D call TRBD1 (5 bases). Looked up from germline, CDR1 is MNHEY and CDR2 is SMNVEV (reference sequence). With 2 bases removed from V and 6 bases from J, the gap between germline ends came to 14 bases. The CDR3 covers 15 residues. CDR3 amino acids: CASSLTRERSQPQHF. CDR3 nucleotides: TGTGCCAGCAGTTTAACCAGGGAGAGGAGTCAGCCCCAGCATTTT.

This chain joins TRBV9 and TRBJ2-3; tentatively, D is TRBD1 (6 bases). This CDR3 contains 15 residues. Between the trimmed V and J ends, which lost 4 bases and 5 bases, there was a span of 17 bases. Per germline, CDR1 SGDLS and CDR2 YYNGEE. Here the CDR3 reads CASSPQGSTIDTQYF. The DNA for the CDR3 is TGTGCCAGCAGCCCTCAGGGGTCTACGATAGATACGCAGTATTTT.

This clone occurred once. This chain links TRBV29-1 with TRBJ2-1; 11 bases are shared with TRBD2. V lost 1 base and J lost 3; bases outside the gene matches: 5. Germline V gene lookup returns CDR1 SQVTM and CDR2 ANQGSEA. The CDR3 is 16 amino acids. The CDR3 loop is CSVEALAGGRYNEQFF. CDR3 bases: TGCAGCGTTGAAGCCTTAGCGGGAGGGCGCTACAATGAGCAGTTCTTC.

This rearrangement joins TRBV2 to TRBJ2-7, with 10 bases identical to TRBD2. The length of the CDR3 is 19 residues. Germline V gene data show CDR1 as SNHLY and CDR2 as FYNNEI. V lost 1 base, J lost 0 bases, and 12 bases stayed unmatched. The CDR3 loop is CASSEVASGSVKSSYEQYF. For the CDR3, the DNA is TGTGCCAGCAGTGAAGTGGCTAGCGGGAGTGTCAAAAGCTCCTACGAGCAGTACTTC.

The chain employs TRBV9 and TRBJ2-1; a weak D match, TRBD2 (5 bases). The V gene lost 4 bases and the J gene lost 4 bases, with 18 bases spanning the gap. Germline V gene sequence: CDR1 SGDLS, CDR2 YYNGEE. The CDR3 runs 16 residues. The CDR3 reads CASSRLGVGGYNEQFF. CDR3 nucleotide sequence: TGTGCCAGCAGCCGCCTCGGGGTCGGAGGTTACAATGAGCAGTTCTTC.

J is TRBJ2-1 and V is TRBV7-9; D is perhaps TRBD1 or TRBD2 (5 bases each). The CDR3 runs 15 residues. V was trimmed by 4 bases and J by 15 bases, leaving 25 bases between them. Germline V lookup: CDR1 SEHNR, CDR2 FQNEAQ (reference sequence). The CDR3 loop is CASSSQMTGTIKSFF. As DNA, the CDR3 is TGTGCCAGCAGCTCCCAAATGACCGGGACGATAAAGTCGTTCTTC. Filled out from reference TRBV7-9 and TRBJ2-1, the complete variable domain reads DTGVSQNPRHKITKRGQNVTFRCDPISEHNRLYWYRQTLGQGPEFLTYFQNEAQLEKSRLLSDRFSAERPKGSFSTLEIQRTEQGDSAMYLCASSSQMTGTIKSFFGPGTRLTVL.

The chain links TRBV7-3 to TRBJ2-3; 7 bases align to TRBD2. Trimming at V came to 2 bases and at J to 2 bases, leaving 4 bases not matched to a gene. The CDR3 has 15 amino acids. The germline CDR1 and CDR2 sequences are SGHTA and FQGTGA. The CDR3 loop is CASSLGEGHTDTQYF. Written as DNA, the CDR3 is TGTGCCAGCAGCTTAGGGGAGGGCCACACAGATACGCAGTATTTT.

The chain links TRBV27 to TRBJ2-1; D may be TRBD2 (6 bases). Trimming left V 3 bases short and J 2 bases short, with 8 bases between. The germline V gene has CDR1 MNHEY and CDR2 SMNVEV (reference sequence). This CDR3 has 14 residues. CDR3 sequence reads: CASSFQRAYNEQFF. The DNA for the CDR3 is TGTGCCAGCAGTTTCCAGCGGGCCTACAATGAGCAGTTCTTC.

This clone was observed once. The gene calls are TRBV4-2 and TRBJ2-1; D is unclear. The length of the CDR3 is 13 residues. The germline gives CDR1 LGHNA, CDR2 YNFKEQ. The V and J ends lost 7 bases and 6 bases respectively, with 13 bases between them. Here the CDR3 reads CASTGLARNEQFF. The DNA for the CDR3 is TGTGCCAGCACCGGATTAGCTCGCAATGAGCAGTTCTTC.

The V call is TRBV5-1, the J call TRBJ1-4; D remains ambiguous. V lost 0 bases to trimming and J lost 0 bases, with 6 bases between them. Per the germline V gene, CDR1 is SGHRS and CDR2 is YFSETQ. The CDR3 has 15 amino acids. CDR3 amino acids: CASSLGTPTNEKLFF. The CDR3 nucleotides read TGCGCCAGCAGCTTGGGAACCCCAACTAATGAAAAACTGTTTTTT.

This clone was detected only once. The chain carries TRBV6-1 and TRBJ2-7; D gene unclear. This CDR3 is 14 amino acids long. Per germline, CDR1 MNHNS and CDR2 SASEGT. V lost 3 bases and J 0 bases, leaving 9 bases between the germline ends. The CDR3 bases are TGTGCCAGCAGTGAGGGCTACCCCTCCTACGAGCAGTACTTC. Protein sequence: CASSEGYPSYEQYF.

The V gene is TRBV28, the J gene TRBJ1-5, with a weak D call TRBD1 (5 bases). The CDR3 runs to 17 residues. CDR1 is MDHEN and CDR2 is SYDVKM in the germline V gene. Trimming pared 2 bases from V and 3 bases from J, leaving 17 bases between. CDR3 loop: CASSLELLTVTNQPQHF. DNA for the CDR3: TGTGCCAGCAGTTTAGAGTTGTTGACAGTCACCAATCAGCCCCAGCATTTT.

The chain couples TRBV9 to TRBJ2-1, with D unclear. V gave up 2 bases and J gave up 0 bases, with 12 bases separating them. Germline V CDR1 and CDR2: SGDLS, YYNGEE. The length of the CDR3 is 16 residues. CDR3 bases: TGTGCCAGCAGCGTTTTAGCTTCCAGCTCCTACAATGAGCAGTTCTTC. Translating gives CASSVLASSSYNEQFF.

This clone has a count of ten or more. This CDR3 is also generated by other DNA sequences in the sample. The V and J genes are TRBV15 and TRBJ2-4; maybe TRBD1 (6 bases). The CDR3 runs 16 residues. CDR1 and CDR2 from the germline V gene are LNHNV and YYDKDF (reference sequence). V was shortened by 1 base and J by 0 bases, with 10 bases between the two germline ends. The CDR3 loop is CATSRGGQQAKNIQYF. The CDR3 DNA follows: TGTGCCACCAGCAGAGGGGGGCAGCAAGCCAAAAACATTCAGTACTTC.

The V call is TRBV7-2, the J call TRBJ2-2, with D possibly TRBD1 on 5 matching bases. The CDR3 is 15 amino acids. V was cut by 1 base and J by 1 base, with 7 bases left in between. From germline, CDR1 is SGHTA and CDR2 FQGNSA. The CDR3 here is CASSLVTGNTGELFF. CDR3 bases: TGTGCCAGCAGCTTAGTAACAGGGAACACCGGGGAGCTGTTTTTT.

In this sample, this clone turned up once. Mismatch with germline at one junction end may stem from a read error. The chain uses TRBV7-7 and TRBJ2-1; tentatively, D is TRBD2 (7 bases). Germline CDR1 reads SSHAT; CDR2 reads FNYEAQ (reference sequence). The CDR3 consists of 13 residues. The CDR3 DNA sequence: TGTGCTAGCAGCTTAAGGGGGGGCAATGAGCAGTTCTTC. Protein sequence: CASSLRGGNEQFF. The full variable domain, in which reference TRBV7-7 and TRBJ2-1 provide the parts outside the CDR3, is GAGVSQSPRYKVTKRGQDVTLRCDPISSHATLYWYQQALGQGPEFLTYFNYEAQPDKSGLPSDRFSAERPEGSISTLTIQRTEQRDSAMYRCASSLRGGNEQFFGPGTRLTVL.

As DNA, the CDR3 is TGTGCCAGCAGCGCATCGGGACAGGGAGGGAGCGGGGAGCTGTTTTTT. Translation gives CASSASGQGGSGELFF. This chain uses TRBV7-3 with TRBJ2-2; TRBD1 agrees at 9 bases. V was pared by 5 bases and J by 7 bases, with 11 bases of the junction left unmatched. Germline V gene data show CDR1 as SGHTA and CDR2 as FQGTGA. CDR3 length: 16 amino acids. Full variable domain (outside the CDR3, taken from reference TRBV7-3 and TRBJ2-2): GAGVSQTPSNKVTEKGKYVELRCDPISGHTALYWYRQSLGQGPEFLIYFQGTGAADDSGLPNDRFFAVRPEGSVSTLKIQRTERGDSAVYLCASSASGQGGSGELFFGEGSRLTVL.

In regard to this clone: Being one base from a much bigger clone, this may be a read error. V is TRBV2 and J is TRBJ2-1, with D unclear. The V gene lost 2 bases and the J gene lost 3 bases, with 5 bases spanning the gap. The length of the CDR3 is 13 residues. Germline CDR1 is SNHLY and CDR2 is FYNNEI. The chain's CDR3 is CASSENSYNEQFF. CDR3 nucleotides: TGTGCCAGCAGTGAAAACAGCTACAATGAGCAGTTCTTC.

CDR3 sequence (DNA): TGTGCCAGCAGTTACTCGTTCGGACGAAATCAGCCCCAGCATTTT. Residues: CASSYSFGRNQPQHF. The J gene is TRBJ1-5, the V gene TRBV6-6; D unresolved. Between the trimmed V and J ends, which lost 0 bases and 4 bases, there was a span of 10 bases. Germline CDR1 and CDR2: MNHNY and SVGAGI (reference sequence). CDR3 length: 15 amino acids.